This T cell receptor (beta chain) was sequenced for a study of cytomegalovirus exposure and HLA in healthy donors. Study-level results: Later analysis showed most CMV-associated TCR beta chains appearing HLA-restricted. A later analysis linked around 17,000 TCR beta sequences to HLA alleles at 0.05 false discovery rate. What was likely a sequencing artifact was a cluster of highly shared sequence variants.

PCR employed 60 Vbeta and 13 Jbeta primers. TCRdb's table, derived via immunoSEQ multiplex PCR, lists solely in-frame clones and lacks some. This repertoire shows roughly 110,000 clones, 55% to 70% found once; its top ten account for roughly 2.2%. A word on this clone: Its antigen is not known.

The V gene end was trimmed by 5 bases and the J gene end by 3 bases; junction bases not matched to a gene: 5. The germline V gene encodes CDR1 SGHVS and CDR2 FQNEAQ. The CDR3 length is 14 residues. Sequencing was done on a sample of PBMCs. V usage is TRBV7-8 and J usage is TRBJ1-2; 8 bases are a match to TRBD1. The TCR sequence derives from a woman aged 25 to 39 in good health and CMV-seronegative. CDR3 coding DNA: TGTGCCAGCAGCCCGAGACAGGGGTACTATGGCTACACCTTC. Amino acid sequence: CASSPRQGYYGYTF.